Each of the 23 T cell receptor beta chains below was sequenced from the same sample in a study of response to subunit inactivated influenza vaccine. TCRdb reprocessed the RT-PCR reads with MiXCR, giving one entry per CDR3 protein. Of about 780,000 distinct CDR3 sequences in the sample, under 20% are singletons; the top ten hold about a tenth. The specimen comprised PBMCs from blood, sampled roughly 5 days after vaccination. The source of these receptors is a man in his fifties who received an inactivated influenza vaccine.

The chain carries TRBV14 and TRBJ2-2, with a possible D match to TRBD1 (6 bases). Trimming left V 1 base short and J 6 bases short, with 9 bases between. CDR3 length: 14 amino acids. Germline lookup yields CDR1 SGHDN and CDR2 FVKESK. CDR3 nucleotides: TGTGCCAGCAGCCAAGGCACAGGGTCCGGGGAGCTGTTTTTT. This codes for CASSQGTGSGELFF.

The V and J genes are TRBV12-3 or TRBV12-4 and TRBJ1-2; D is uncertain. The CDR3 is 14 residues long. The V gene lost 0 bases and the J gene lost 6 bases, with 11 bases spanning the gap. The CDR3, as DNA: TGTGCCAGCAGTTTAGCGCGGAATGGGGATGGCTACACCTTC. It yields the protein CASSLARNGDGYTF.

This clonotype was seen ten or more times. V and J are TRBV9 and TRBJ2-5; 10 bases line up with TRBD2. V dropped 3 bases and J dropped 5; count of bases not matched to a gene: 4. Looked up from germline, CDR1 is SGDLS and CDR2 is YYNGEE. CDR3 length: 14 amino acids. The CDR3 DNA is TGTGCCAGCAGCGAGGGAGCGGGGGGGGAGACCCAGTACTTC. It translates to CASSEGAGGETQYF.

This rearrangement joins TRBV19 to TRBJ1-2; D is uncertain. Trimming took off 2 bases at V and 8 bases at J, with 6 bases between the two ends. Germline CDR1 is LNHDA and CDR2 is SQIVND (reference sequence). This CDR3 has 11 residues. The CDR3 DNA is TGTGCCAGTAGTATAATGGGCGGCTACACCTTC. Translating gives CASSIMGGYTF.

This clonotype was recorded at least ten times. The V gene is TRBV12-3 or TRBV12-4, the J gene TRBJ2-1, with 11 positions matching TRBD2. CDR3 length: 14 residues. The ends lost 5 bases at V and 3 bases at J; junction bases unmatched: 0. The CDR3, as DNA: TGTGCCAGCAGTGGACTAGCGGGCTACAATGAGCAGTTCTTC. The encoded protein is CASSGLAGYNEQFF.

This clonotype was observed a few times. The CDR3 bases are TGTGCCAGCAGAACTGACAGGGCACATATTTACGAGCAGTACTTC. Its translation is CASRTDRAHIYEQYF. The genes are TRBV6-2 or TRBV6-3 and TRBJ2-7; 7 bases fit TRBD1. After removal of 6 bases from V and 4 bases from J, the junction contained 12 bases not matched to a gene. This CDR3 is built from 15 residues. The germline V gene encodes CDR1 MNHEY and CDR2 SVGEGT.

The chain employs TRBV5-6 and TRBJ1-5, with D hard to call. V was trimmed by 2 bases and J by 5 bases, leaving 14 bases between them. CDR1 and CDR2 from the germline V gene are SGHDT and YYEEEE. The CDR3 loop spans 15 amino acids. CDR3 coding DNA: TGTGCCAGCAGCTTTCTAACTCAAAGGGATCAGCCCCAGCATTTT. The encoded protein is CASSFLTQRDQPQHF.

The chain has TRBV7-6 and TRBJ2-1, with TRBD2 identical over 10 bases. Germline-derived CDR1 and CDR2 are SGHVS and FNYEAQ. This CDR3 region has 13 residues. The junction had 5 bases not matched to a gene; V was cut back by 2 bases and J by 13 bases. The CDR3 bases are TGTGCCAGCAGCTTATCCGGACTAGCGGAACAGTTCTTC. Its translation is CASSLSGLAEQFF. Full variable domain (missing parts from reference TRBV7-6 and TRBJ2-1): GAGVSQSPRYKVTKRGQDVALRCDPISGHVSLYWYRQALGQGPEFLTYFNYEAQQDKSGLPNDRFSAERPEGSISTLTIQRTEQRDSAMYRCASSLSGLAEQFFGPGTRLTVL.

In DNA form, the CDR3 reads TGTGCCAGCAGCCACCGACAGGGGCCGGTGGAGACCCAGTACTTC. Protein sequence: CASSHRQGPVETQYF. V usage is TRBV7-9 and J usage is TRBJ2-5; 8 bases are a match to TRBD1. J lost 5 bases, V lost 5 bases, and 10 bases had no gene match. The CDR3 is made up of 15 amino acids. Germline-derived CDR1 and CDR2 are SEHNR and FQNEAQ (reference sequence).

This clonotype was seen more than once but under ten times. V gene TRBV12-3 or TRBV12-4 combines with J gene TRBJ2-7; no firm D call. Trimming removed 7 bases from V and 6 bases from J, with 13 bases in between. This CDR3 is built from 12 residues. Written as DNA, the CDR3 is TGTGCCAGCAAAATCCTAGTTGGCGAGCAGTACTTC. Translated: CASKILVGEQYF.

The table lists this clonotype with a few counts. The chain combines TRBV6-5 with TRBJ1-2; D may be TRBD1 (6 bases). Germline CDR1 and CDR2: MNHEY and SVGAGI. V was trimmed by 2 bases and J by 0 bases, leaving 13 bases between them. This CDR3 is built from 16 residues. The CDR3 sequence: CASSYGTRRSNYGYTF. CDR3 coding DNA: TGTGCCAGCAGTTACGGGACACGAAGGTCTAACTATGGCTACACCTTC.

This rearrangement joins TRBV7-6 to TRBJ2-7; TRBD2 might be the D (5 bases). The CDR3 has 15 residues. Looked up from germline, CDR1 is SGHVS and CDR2 is FNYEAQ. The V end lost 1 base, the J end lost 0 bases, and 10 bases lay between the germline ends. The DNA of the CDR3 is TGTGCCAGCAGCTTAGAGGTCGGGAACTCCTACGAGCAGTACTTC. Protein sequence: CASSLEVGNSYEQYF.

At least ten counts were recorded for this clonotype. The chain uses TRBV12-3 or TRBV12-4 and TRBJ1-6; D ambiguous. V dropped 7 bases and J dropped 8 bases, with 12 bases sitting between them. The CDR3 spans 13 residues. The CDR3 bases are TGTGCCAGCAAGGTTCAAAAAGATTCACCCCTCCACTTT. Translation: CASKVQKDSPLHF.

The chain recombines TRBV13 with TRBJ2-3; TRBD2 matches at 11 bases. There are 17 residues in the CDR3. The junction had 6 bases not matched to a gene; V was cut back by 4 bases and J by 0 bases. Germline V gene lookup returns CDR1 PRHDT and CDR2 FYEKMQ (reference sequence). The CDR3 here is CASSYNLAGGSTDTQYF. The CDR3 DNA follows: TGTGCCAGCAGCTATAACTTAGCGGGGGGGAGCACAGATACGCAGTATTTT.

The genes are TRBV7-2 and TRBJ2-5; either TRBD1 or TRBD2 may fit D (5 bases each). This CDR3 has 15 amino acids. Trimming cost V 1 base and J 4 bases, with 13 bases left between them. Germline V lookup: CDR1 SGHTA, CDR2 FQGNSA. The CDR3 region has the DNA TGTGCCAGCAGCTTAGGCCGGGCAGGGAGAGAGACCCAGTACTTC. This sequence encodes CASSLGRAGRETQYF.

In its sample, this clonotype was seen many times. The CDR3 here is CSARLGHLSYEQYF. CDR3 DNA sequence: TGCAGTGCTAGACTGGGACACCTCTCCTACGAGCAGTACTTC. The chain links TRBV20-1 to TRBJ2-7, with a possible D match to TRBD1 (6 bases). From germline, CDR1 is DFQATT and CDR2 SNEGSKA (reference sequence). The length of the CDR3 is 14 residues. The germline V and J ends were trimmed by 2 bases and 0 bases, with 11 bases remaining between them.

The chain recombines TRBV20-1 with TRBJ2-5, with 7 bases that match TRBD1. From germline, CDR1 is DFQATT and CDR2 SNEGSKA (reference sequence). V was pared by 3 bases and J by 4 bases, with 8 bases of the junction left unmatched. The CDR3 runs to 14 residues. CDR3 residues: CSARNNRDRETQYF. The CDR3, as DNA: TGCAGTGCTAGGAATAACCGGGACAGAGAGACCCAGTACTTC.

The rearrangement joins TRBV5-1 to TRBJ2-1, with D tentatively TRBD1 or TRBD2 (5 bases each). CDR1 is SGHRS and CDR2 is YFSETQ in the germline V gene. CDR3 length: 15 amino acids. Trimming pared 3 bases from V and 4 bases from J, leaving 14 bases between. In DNA form, the CDR3 reads TGCGCCAGCAGCTCCGGGGCGGGCAGGTACAATGAGCAGTTCTTC. Translated, it gives CASSSGAGRYNEQFF. The complete variable domain, with remaining parts taken from reference TRBV5-1 and TRBJ2-1, reads KAGVTQTPRYLIKTRGQQVTLSCSPISGHRSVSWYQQTPGQGLQFLFEYFSETQRNKGNFPGRFSGRQFSNSRSEMNVSTLELGDSALYLCASSSGAGRYNEQFFGPGTRLTVL.

The chain is built from TRBV20-1 and TRBJ2-7; tentatively, D is TRBD1 or TRBD2 (5 bases each). V shed 5 bases and J shed 0 bases, with 17 bases lying between them. The CDR3 runs to 15 residues. The germline CDR1 and CDR2 sequences are DFQATT and SNEGSKA (reference sequence). This chain's CDR3 is CSAGNSGTFSYEQYF. CDR3 DNA sequence: TGCAGTGCTGGTAATTCCGGGACGTTCTCCTACGAGCAGTACTTC.

This clonotype showed up just a few times. The chain is built from TRBV7-2 and TRBJ1-1, with D perhaps matching TRBD1 (6 bases). The V and J ends lost 1 base and 11 bases respectively, with 14 bases between them. Germline CDR1 reads SGHTA; CDR2 reads FQGNSA. The CDR3 loop spans 13 amino acids. The CDR3 reads CASSLERGLGAFF. In DNA, the CDR3 is TGTGCCAGCAGCTTAGAACGGGGGCTCGGGGCTTTCTTT. The entire variable domain, with the rest obtained from reference TRBV7-2 and TRBJ1-1, is as follows: GAGVSQSPSNKVTEKGKDVELRCDPISGHTALYWYRQSLGQGLEFLIYFQGNSAPDKSGLPSDRFSAERTGGSVSTLTIQRTQQEDSAVYLCASSLERGLGAFFGQGTRLTVV.

The sample holds a few counts of this clonotype. This sequence joins TRBV4-2 and TRBJ2-3; D is unresolved. The V and J ends lost 4 bases and 2 bases respectively, with 10 bases between them. The CDR3 totals 14 residues. Germline V CDR1 and CDR2: LGHNA, YNFKEQ. The DNA for the CDR3 is TGTGCCAGCAGCCGGAGTTCCAACACAGATACGCAGTATTTT. It translates to CASSRSSNTDTQYF.

This clonotype was observed once. As the CDR3 is not closed by the conserved phenylalanine or tryptophan, this likely results from a read error. The genes are TRBV10-3 and TRBJ2-7; D is unclear. V shed 1 base and J shed 6 bases, with 13 bases lying between them. Germline V gives CDR1 ENHRY, CDR2 SYGVKD. The CDR3 loop spans 14 amino acids. This CDR3 reads CAISELWSRPEQYL. CDR3 DNA sequence: TGTGCCATCAGTGAGTTGTGGAGTCGCCCCGAGCAGTACCTC.

The chain combines TRBV29-1 with TRBJ2-4, with a possible D match to TRBD1 (6 bases). The length of the CDR3 is 12 residues. V shed 2 bases and J shed 7 bases, with 9 bases lying between them. Germline V CDR1 and CDR2: SQVTM, ANQGSEA. CDR3 sequence (DNA): TGCAGCGTTGAAAGTCAGGGGAACATTCAGTACTTC. It is translated as CSVESQGNIQYF.